The rows below give T cell receptor beta chains drawn from one sample of a study of shared clonotypes between healthy human individuals. The protocol was immunoSEQ multiplex PCR, while the TCRdb copy is restricted to in-frame clones and leaves out a portion. The sample has approximately 530,000 clones, about 96% seen once. The sequencing input was naive CD4+ T cells sorted from blood. These receptors all stem from a woman between 25 and 40 years old in good health. CDR3s include the opening cysteine and the closing phenylalanine or tryptophan. A D gene is named only where the DNA matches it firmly. Expanded clones are given a class, and other clones once, few, many or no size at all.

V gene	D gene	J gene	clone size	CDR3 protein	CDR3 DNA
TRBV28	TRBD2	TRBJ2-7	NA	CASSTGTTTYEQYF	TGTGCCAGCAGCACCGGGACTACAACCTACGAGCAGTACTTC
TRBV4-2	NA	TRBJ2-1	NA	CASSQDSYSSSYNEQFF	TGTGCCAGCAGCCAAGACTCGTATTCCAGCTCCTACAATGAGCAGTTCTTC
TRBV2	NA	TRBJ2-7	NA	CASSEREAHVEYF	TGTGCCAGCAGTGAAAGGGAAGCCCATGTCGAGTACTTC
TRBV7-3	TRBD2	TRBJ2-1	NA	CASSSQTSGRAAEQFF	TGTGCCAGCAGCTCCCAGACTAGCGGGAGGGCCGCTGAGCAGTTCTTC
TRBV25-1	NA	TRBJ1-2	NA	CASSAAGGYTF	TGTGCCAGCAGTGCTGCTGGTGGCTACACCTTC
TRBV5-6	TRBD1	TRBJ1-5	NA	CASSLAQQGRYNQPQHF	TGTGCCAGCAGCTTGGCCCAACAGGGGAGGTACAATCAGCCCCAGCATTTT
TRBV28	TRBD2	TRBJ2-7	NA	CASYQRAGAYEQYF	TGTGCCAGCTACCAGAGAGCGGGAGCCTACGAGCAGTACTTC
TRBV19	NA	TRBJ1-3	NA	CASSNPEEAVLYF	TGTGCCAGTAGTAATCCAGAGGAAGCCGTCCTATATTTT
TRBV2	TRBD1	TRBJ2-6	NA	CASSTRQGGTSSGANVLTF	TGTGCCAGCAGTACCAGACAGGGGGGAACTAGCTCTGGGGCCAACGTCCTGACTTTC
TRBV2	NA	TRBJ2-7	NA	CASSARTGTYEQYF	TGTGCCAGCAGCGCCCGAACAGGGACCTACGAGCAGTACTTC
TRBV5-1	TRBD2	TRBJ2-1	NA	CASSFTSGAYNEQFF	TGCGCCAGCAGCTTTACTAGCGGAGCCTACAATGAGCAGTTCTTC
TRBV11-2	NA	TRBJ2-5	once	CASSRPQGGGETQYF	TGTGCCAGCAGCCGGCCTCAGGGGGGAGGAGAGACCCAGTACTTC
TRBV27	NA	TRBJ1-5	NA	CASGPQSNQPQHF	TGTGCCAGCGGTCCACAGAGCAATCAGCCCCAGCATTTT
TRBV2	TRBD1	TRBJ1-4	NA	CASSVQGDLEKLFF	TGTGCCAGCAGTGTACAGGGGGATTTGGAAAAACTGTTTTTT
TRBV7-8	TRBD2	TRBJ2-2	NA	CASSRRLAGGPSGELFF	TGTGCCAGCAGCCGAAGGCTAGCGGGAGGGCCGTCCGGGGAGCTGTTTTTT
TRBV7-7	NA	TRBJ2-5	NA	CASSLDPLSQETQYF	TGTGCCAGCAGCTTGGACCCCCTAAGCCAAGAGACCCAGTACTTC
TRBV11-2	NA	TRBJ2-3	NA	CASSFVAEPFTDTQYF	TGTGCCAGCAGCTTCGTTGCGGAGCCATTCACAGATACGCAGTATTTT
TRBV28	TRBD1	TRBJ1-2	NA	CASSGPPYRGSSYGYTF	TGTGCCAGCAGTGGGCCCCCCTACAGGGGATCCAGCTATGGCTACACCTTC
TRBV5-6	NA	TRBJ2-5	NA	CASSLGISRETQYF	TGTGCCAGCAGCTTGGGGATCTCCCGGGAGACCCAGTACTTC
TRBV4-2	NA	TRBJ1-1	NA	CASSSATGTEAFF	TGTGCCAGCAGCTCAGCAACAGGGACCGAAGCTTTCTTT
TRBV11-2	TRBD1	TRBJ2-3	NA	CASSHPGQSTDTQYF	TGTGCCAGCAGCCATCCGGGACAGAGCACAGATACGCAGTATTTT
TRBV4-2	TRBD2	TRBJ2-1	NA	CASSPVTSGARNEQFF	TGTGCCAGCAGCCCCGTGACTAGCGGGGCACGGAATGAGCAGTTCTTC
TRBV5-1	TRBD1	TRBJ1-5	NA	CASSQQGDQPQHF	TGCGCCAGCAGCCAACAGGGGGACCAGCCCCAGCATTTT
TRBV6-5	NA	TRBJ1-1	NA	CASSYNPQGSAFF	TGTGCCAGCAGTTATAATCCACAGGGATCTGCTTTCTTT
TRBV6-1	TRBD1	TRBJ2-7	once	CASNLDRPSYEQYF	TGTGCCAGCAACCTGGACAGGCCATCCTACGAGCAGTACTTC
TRBV5-1	NA	TRBJ2-5	NA	CASSQRQRETQYF	TGCGCCAGCAGCCAAAGACAGCGAGAGACCCAGTACTTC
TRBV10-1	NA	TRBJ1-6	NA	CASSGQAYNSPLHF	TGCGCCAGCAGTGGACAGGCCTATAATTCACCCCTCCACTTT
TRBV5-1	NA	TRBJ2-7	NA	CASSFAVGTSEQYF	TGCGCCAGCAGCTTTGCCGTGGGTACGTCGGAGCAGTACTTC
TRBV5-1	NA	TRBJ2-2	NA	CASSVTGELFF	TGCGCCAGCAGCGTCACCGGAGAGCTGTTTTTT
TRBV15	TRBD1	TRBJ1-1	NA	CATSRDLNRQGLMNTEAFF	TGTGCCACCAGCAGAGATCTCAACCGACAGGGACTAATGAACACTGAAGCTTTCTTT
TRBV19	NA	TRBJ2-1	NA	CASSIVALKHNEQFF	TGTGCCAGTAGTATAGTGGCTCTAAAACACAATGAGCAGTTCTTC
TRBV4-1	NA	TRBJ2-7	NA	CASSQDRNEQYF	TGCGCCAGCAGCCAAGATCGGAACGAGCAGTACTTC
TRBV9	TRBD2	TRBJ2-1	NA	CASSPGLAGVNEQFF	TGTGCCAGCAGCCCCGGACTAGCGGGAGTAAATGAGCAGTTCTTC
TRBV10-2	NA	TRBJ2-7	NA	CASSETGRSSYEQYF	TGCGCCAGCAGTGAGACGGGACGAAGCTCCTACGAGCAGTACTTC
TRBV5-1	TRBD2	TRBJ2-3	NA	CASSPGLAGDTQYF	TGCGCCAGCAGCCCGGGACTAGCAGGAGATACGCAGTATTTT
TRBV11-3	NA	TRBJ2-1	NA	CASSDGATTYNEQFF	TGTGCCAGCAGTGATGGCGCGACGACCTACAATGAGCAGTTCTTC
TRBV18	NA	TRBJ2-1	NA	CASSPINNEQFF	TGTGCCAGCTCACCCATCAACAATGAGCAGTTCTTC
TRBV19	TRBD1	TRBJ2-7	NA	CASSPGQGGHEQYF	TGTGCCAGTAGCCCGGGACAGGGGGGTCACGAGCAGTACTTC